This T cell receptor beta chain was identified during a study of shared clonotypes between healthy human individuals. For the study at large: A couple of women and a few men aged 18 to 49 made up the donors. Each donor had three CD4 naive, three CD4 memory, two CD8 naive and one CD8 memory plate.

The length of the CDR3 is 14 residues. Germline CDR1 LNHNV, CDR2 YYDKDF (reference sequence). V lost 1 base to trimming and J lost 4 bases, with 10 bases between them. The study enrolled healthy HIV-negative adults without recent acute infections or vaccinations as donors. Sequencing used immunoSEQ multiplex PCR; TCRdb keeps in-frame clones, though not all of them. Among some 700,000 clones listed, 90% were seen once. The chain carries TRBV15 and TRBJ2-5; possible D gene TRBD1, 6 bases. The TCR comes from a man aged 18 to 35 in good health. Some clones in this sample may be carry-over from other donors' samples. Material: memory CD8+ T cells from PBMCs. Subset specified: CD45RO+ cells pooled with CCR7-negative TemRA cells. CDR3 residues: CATSRGAGAETQYF. CDR3 DNA sequence: TGTGCCACCAGCAGAGGGGCAGGGGCAGAGACCCAGTACTTC.